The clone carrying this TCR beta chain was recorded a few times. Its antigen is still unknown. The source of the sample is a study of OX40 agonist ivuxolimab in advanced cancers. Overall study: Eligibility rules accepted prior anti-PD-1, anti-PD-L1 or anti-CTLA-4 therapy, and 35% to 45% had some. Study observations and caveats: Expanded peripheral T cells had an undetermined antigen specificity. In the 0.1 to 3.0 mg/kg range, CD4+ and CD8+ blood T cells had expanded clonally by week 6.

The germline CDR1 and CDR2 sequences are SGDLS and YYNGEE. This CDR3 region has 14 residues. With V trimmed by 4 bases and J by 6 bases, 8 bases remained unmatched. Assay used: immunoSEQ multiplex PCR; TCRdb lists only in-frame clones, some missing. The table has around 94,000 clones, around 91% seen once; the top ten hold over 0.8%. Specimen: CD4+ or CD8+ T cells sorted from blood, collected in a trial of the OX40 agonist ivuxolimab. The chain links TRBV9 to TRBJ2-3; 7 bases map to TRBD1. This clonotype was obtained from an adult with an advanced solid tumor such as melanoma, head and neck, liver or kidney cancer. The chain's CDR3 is CASSPRYRGDTQYF. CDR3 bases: TGTGCCAGCAGCCCTCGATACAGGGGTGATACGCAGTATTTT.